A selection of T cell receptor beta chains follows, all from one sample in a study of Graves' ophthalmopathy and Graves' hyperthyroidism. TCRdb fed the multiplex PCR reads into MiXCR, producing one record per CDR3 protein. The sample has around 520,000 distinct CDR3 sequences; about two fifths are singletons. Sequencing was done on a sample of peripheral blood or thyroid tissue (not recorded which). The receptors were sampled from an adult man with Graves' hyperthyroidism. CDR3s include the opening cysteine and the closing phenylalanine or tryptophan. D genes are given only for firm matches. Some rows mark clone size as missing; the rest say once, few, many or name a class of expanded clone.

j_call v_call clone_size d_call cdr3_aa cdr3_nt
TRBJ2-5 TRBV7-3 - TRBD1 CASSLEGTGGMGETQYF TGTGCCAGCAGCTTAGAGGGGACAGGGGGCATGGGGGAGACCCAGTACTTC
TRBJ1-5 TRBV20-1 few - CSASYKSGNQPQHF TGCAGTGCGTCATATAAATCTGGCAATCAGCCCCAGCATTTT
TRBJ1-3 TRBV5-1 few TRBD1 CASSLGDSPTGNTIYF TGCGCCAGCAGCTTGGGGGACAGCCCTACTGGAAACACCATATATTTT
TRBJ1-5 TRBV24-1 - - CATSDPRRVGQPQHF TGTGCCACCAGTGATCCCCGCAGGGTCGGACAGCCCCAGCATTTT
TRBJ2-2 TRBV20-1 few TRBD2 CSAAGQNTGELFF TGCAGTGCAGCGGGGCAGAACACCGGGGAGCTGTTTTTT
TRBJ2-7 TRBV9 many - CASSRDANYEQYF TGTGCCAGCAGCCGGGACGCAAACTACGAGCAGTACTTC
TRBJ2-5 TRBV12-3/TRBV12-4 - TRBD1 CASSLDTGGGETQYF TGTGCCAGCAGTTTAGATACAGGGGGCGGAGAGACCCAGTACTTC
TRBJ1-1 TRBV2 - - CASSVPGSLPEAFF TGTGCCAGCAGTGTCCCAGGGAGCTTGCCTGAAGCTTTCTTT
TRBJ2-5 TRBV29-1 many TRBD2 CSVATSGETQYF TGCAGCGTGGCTACTAGCGGAGAGACCCAGTACTTC
TRBJ2-2 TRBV6-9 - TRBD1 CASSATDRGGGELFF TGTGCCAGCAGTGCCACTGACAGGGGAGGCGGGGAGCTGTTTTTT
TRBJ1-1 TRBV7-9 many - CASSFSYGITEAFF TGTGCCAGCAGCTTTAGTTACGGAATAACTGAAGCTTTCTTT
TRBJ2-5 TRBV20-1 - TRBD1 CSASVRTGTQYF TGCAGTGCTAGCGTCCGGACAGGGACCCAGTACTTC
TRBJ2-2 TRBV15 - - CATGLTDTGELFF TGTGCCACCGGACTGACTGACACCGGGGAGCTGTTTTTT
TRBJ2-7 TRBV28 once TRBD1 CASISRPRDRGSYEQYF TGTGCCAGCATCTCCCGCCCCCGGGACAGGGGCTCCTACGAGCAGTACTTC
TRBJ1-6 TRBV7-9 - - CASSFGRVWSPLHF TGTGCCAGCAGCTTCGGCAGGGTTTGGTCACCCCTCCACTTT
TRBJ2-7 TRBV12-3/TRBV12-4 many - CASRPHGGAGEQYF TGTGCCAGCAGACCTCATGGGGGGGCCGGCGAGCAGTACTTC
TRBJ1-6 TRBV20-1 - - CSARDRTMGIGNSLLHF TGCAGTGCTAGAGATCGAACCATGGGGATAGGTAATTCGCTCCTCCACTTT
TRBJ1-2 TRBV7-9 - - CASRDKRATARKGYTF TGTGCCAGCAGAGATAAAAGAGCGACAGCTAGGAAGGGCTACACCTTC
TRBJ1-2 TRBV12-3/TRBV12-4 - TRBD1 CASSQGQGGGGYTF TGTGCCAGCAGTCAGGGACAGGGGGGAGGCGGCTACACCTTC
TRBJ1-1 TRBV7-9 many TRBD1 CASSLAPATGGGTEAFF TGTGCCAGCAGCTTAGCCCCCGCGACAGGGGGAGGGACTGAAGCTTTCTTT
TRBJ1-5 TRBV7-6 many - CASSVSSNQPQHF TGTGCCAGCAGCGTATCAAGCAATCAGCCCCAGCATTTT
TRBJ2-7 TRBV29-1 - - CSARMLGVGYEQYF TGCAGTGCTAGAATGTTGGGGGTAGGTTACGAGCAGTACTTC
TRBJ2-3 TRBV6-6 - - CASSVTRGADTQYF TGTGCCAGCAGTGTGACCAGGGGAGCAGATACGCAGTATTTT
TRBJ2-7 TRBV5-1 - TRBD2 CASSLGGGGFSYEQYF TGCGCCAGCAGCTTGGGGGGGGGGGGATTTTCCTACGAGCAGTACTTC
TRBJ2-5 TRBV15 once - CATSSLGGRETQYF TGTGCCACCAGCAGTCTAGGGGGACGAGAGACCCAGTACTTC
TRBJ2-7 TRBV7-9 few TRBD2 CASSQQPPGLAGEQYF TGTGCCAGCAGCCAACAGCCGCCGGGACTAGCTGGCGAGCAGTACTTC
TRBJ2-7 TRBV6-6 few - CASSYSPGKHSYEQYF TGTGCCAGCAGTTACTCCCCGGGAAAGCACTCCTACGAGCAGTACTTC
TRBJ1-4 TRBV3-1 - - CASSQGHNEKLFF TGTGCCAGCAGCCAAGGACATAATGAAAAACTGTTTTTT
TRBJ2-7 TRBV10-3 - TRBD2 CAISLAGAYEQYF TGTGCCATCAGCCTAGCGGGGGCCTACGAGCAGTACTTC
TRBJ2-7 TRBV20-1 - - CSARDKGRANEQYF TGCAGTGCTAGAGACAAAGGCCGCGCCAATGAGCAGTACTTC
TRBJ2-3 TRBV10-3 few TRBD2 CAISGITSGGESTDTQYF TGTGCCATCAGTGGGATAACTAGCGGGGGAGAGAGCACAGATACGCAGTATTTT
TRBJ2-7 TRBV29-1 many TRBD2 CSVEGFGVAGDPHEQYF TGCAGCGTTGAAGGGTTTGGGGTAGCGGGAGATCCCCACGAGCAGTACTTC
TRBJ1-5 TRBV29-1 - - CSVEEYRVQPQHF TGCAGCGTTGAAGAATACAGGGTACAGCCCCAGCATTTT
TRBJ1-5 TRBV2 few - CASSPLRQDLSNQPQHF TGTGCCAGCTCCCCACTTCGACAGGACCTTAGCAATCAGCCCCAGCATTTT
TRBJ1-4 TRBV7-2 - - CASSLALWGSGKLFF TGTGCCAGCAGCTTAGCGCTGTGGGGATCTGGAAAACTGTTTTTT
TRBJ2-5 TRBV24-1 - - CATSAAGTQYF TGTGCCACCAGTGCGGCGGGGACCCAGTACTTC
TRBJ2-3 TRBV12-3/TRBV12-4 - - CASSLRGFTDTQYF TGTGCCAGCAGTTTAAGGGGGTTCACAGATACGCAGTATTTT
TRBJ1-2 TRBV20-1 many TRBD1 CSAKNPGQGIYGYTF TGCAGTGCCAAAAACCCGGGACAGGGTATCTATGGCTACACCTTC
TRBJ2-2 TRBV29-1 many TRBD2 CSVGGVTGNTGELFF TGCAGCGTGGGAGGGGTAACTGGGAACACCGGGGAGCTGTTTTTT
TRBJ2-7 TRBV7-9 - - CASSQAGSPYEQYF TGTGCCAGCAGCCAAGCGGGCAGCCCCTACGAGCAGTACTTC
TRBJ1-6 TRBV7-6 many TRBD1 CASSLGGGAKNSPLHF TGTGCCAGCAGCTTAGGAGGGGGCGCGAAGAATTCACCCCTCCACTTT
TRBJ2-3 TRBV24-1 few - CATSETDTQYF TGTGCCACCAGCGAAACAGATACGCAGTATTTT
TRBJ1-1 TRBV3-1 - TRBD1 CASSQVRDRGEAFF TGTGCCAGCAGCCAAGTCCGGGACAGGGGGGAAGCTTTCTTT
TRBJ1-5 TRBV20-1 - TRBD1 CSARDQVVGQGRQPQHF TGCAGTGCTAGAGATCAGGTAGTGGGACAGGGTCGTCAGCCCCAGCATTTT
TRBJ1-5 TRBV10-1 - TRBD1 CASSGTGTGGGNQPQHF TGCGCCAGCAGTGGTACCGGGACAGGGGGCGGCAATCAGCCCCAGCATTTT
TRBJ1-2 TRBV7-2 many - CASSLGDIGGYTF TGTGCCAGCAGCTTAGGGGACATAGGTGGCTACACCTTC
TRBJ2-5 TRBV3-1 many - CASSLGLGGETQYF TGTGCCAGCAGCCTGGGGCTAGGAGGGGAGACCCAGTACTTC
TRBJ2-7 TRBV10-3 - - CAISAGDEQYF TGTGCCATCAGTGCGGGGGACGAGCAGTACTTC